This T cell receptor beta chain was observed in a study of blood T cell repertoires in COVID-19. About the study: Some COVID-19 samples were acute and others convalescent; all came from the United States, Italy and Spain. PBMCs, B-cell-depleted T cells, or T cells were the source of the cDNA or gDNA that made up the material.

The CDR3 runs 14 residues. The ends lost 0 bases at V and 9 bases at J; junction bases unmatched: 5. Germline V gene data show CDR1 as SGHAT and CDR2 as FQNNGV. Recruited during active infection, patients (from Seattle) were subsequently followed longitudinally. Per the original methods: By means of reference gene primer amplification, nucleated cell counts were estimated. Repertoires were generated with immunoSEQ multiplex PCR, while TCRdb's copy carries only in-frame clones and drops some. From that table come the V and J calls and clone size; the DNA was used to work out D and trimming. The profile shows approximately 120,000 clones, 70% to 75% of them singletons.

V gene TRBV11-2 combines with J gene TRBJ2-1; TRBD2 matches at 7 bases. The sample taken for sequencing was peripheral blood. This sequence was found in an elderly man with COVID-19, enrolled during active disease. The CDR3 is CASSLDLGEGEQFF. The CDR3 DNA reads TGTGCCAGCAGCTTAGACCTTGGGGAGGGTGAGCAGTTCTTC. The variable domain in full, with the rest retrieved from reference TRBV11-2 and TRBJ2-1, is EAGVAQSPRYKIIEKRQSVAFWCNPISGHATLYWYQQILGQGPKLLIQFQNNGVVDDSQLPKDRFSAERLKGVDSTLKIQPAKLEDSAVYLCASSLDLGEGEQFFGPGTRLTVL.